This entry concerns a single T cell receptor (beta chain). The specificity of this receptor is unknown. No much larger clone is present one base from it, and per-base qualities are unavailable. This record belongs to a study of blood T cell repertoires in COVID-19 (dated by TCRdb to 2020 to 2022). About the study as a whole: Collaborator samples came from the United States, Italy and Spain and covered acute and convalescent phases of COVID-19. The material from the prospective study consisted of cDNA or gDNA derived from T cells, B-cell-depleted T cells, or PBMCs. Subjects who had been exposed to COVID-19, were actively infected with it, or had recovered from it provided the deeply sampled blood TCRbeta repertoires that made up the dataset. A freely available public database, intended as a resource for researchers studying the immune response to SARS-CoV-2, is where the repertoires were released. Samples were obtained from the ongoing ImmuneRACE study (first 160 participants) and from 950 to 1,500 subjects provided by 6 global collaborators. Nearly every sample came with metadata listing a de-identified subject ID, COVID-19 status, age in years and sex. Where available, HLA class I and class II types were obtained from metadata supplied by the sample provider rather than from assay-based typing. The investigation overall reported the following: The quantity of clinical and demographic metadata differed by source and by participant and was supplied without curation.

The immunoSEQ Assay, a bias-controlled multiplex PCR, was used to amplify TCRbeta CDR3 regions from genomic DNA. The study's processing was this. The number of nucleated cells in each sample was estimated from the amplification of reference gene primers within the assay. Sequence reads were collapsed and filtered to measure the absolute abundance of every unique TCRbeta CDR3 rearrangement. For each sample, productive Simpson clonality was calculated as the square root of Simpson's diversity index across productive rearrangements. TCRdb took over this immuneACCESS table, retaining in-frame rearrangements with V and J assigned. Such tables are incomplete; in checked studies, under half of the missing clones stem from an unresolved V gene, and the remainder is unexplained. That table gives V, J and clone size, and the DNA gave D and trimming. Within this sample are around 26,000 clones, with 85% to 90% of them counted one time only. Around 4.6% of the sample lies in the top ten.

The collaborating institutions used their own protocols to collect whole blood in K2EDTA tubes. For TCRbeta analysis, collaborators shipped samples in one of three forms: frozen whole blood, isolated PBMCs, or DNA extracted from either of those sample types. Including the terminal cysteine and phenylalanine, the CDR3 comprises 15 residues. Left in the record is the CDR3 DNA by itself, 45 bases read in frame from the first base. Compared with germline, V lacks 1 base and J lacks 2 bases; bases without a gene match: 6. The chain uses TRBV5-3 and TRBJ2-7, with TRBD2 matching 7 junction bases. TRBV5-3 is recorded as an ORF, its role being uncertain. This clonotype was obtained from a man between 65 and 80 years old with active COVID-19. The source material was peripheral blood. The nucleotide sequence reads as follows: TGTGCCAGAAGCTTGAAGTCTAGCGGAACCTACGAGCAGTACTTC. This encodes CARSLKSSGTYEQYF.